A selection of T cell receptor beta chains follows, all from one sample in a study of T cell responses to AZD1222 COVID-19 vaccine. Method: immunoSEQ multiplex PCR; TCRdb's copy keeps in-frame clones and lacks some. This table has 53,000 or so clones, about four fifths appearing once. Sample: peripheral blood, taken on day 0 of AZD1222 vaccination. The receptors were gathered from an adult in good health. The CDR3 runs from the conserved cysteine through the conserved F or W. The order of the fields is J gene, CDR3 length, clone size, V gene, D gene, CDR3 protein, CDR3 DNA. D genes are given only for firm matches. A row's size may be missing; if present it is once, few, many or a size class.

TRBJ1-4 13 NA TRBV2 TRBD1 CASRQGTDEKLFF TGTGCCAGCAGACAGGGGACGGATGAAAAACTGTTTTTT
TRBJ2-7 15 few TRBV5-6 TRBD2 CASRDGLAGTYEQYF TGTGCCAGCAGGGATGGACTAGCGGGTACCTACGAGCAGTACTTC
TRBJ1-2 14 NA TRBV25-1 TRBD1 CASSAGGGIYGYTF TGTGCCAGCAGTGCGGGAGGGGGCATCTATGGCTACACCTTC
TRBJ2-2 15 NA TRBV9 NA CASSVGGESTGELFF TGTGCCAGCAGCGTAGGAGGAGAGAGTACCGGGGAGCTGTTTTTT
TRBJ1-5 12 once TRBV29-1 NA CSVRADNQPQHF TGCAGCGTCCGGGCCGATAATCAGCCCCAGCATTTT
TRBJ2-1 14 NA TRBV5-5 NA CASSPVWGWNEQFF TGTGCCAGCAGCCCAGTGTGGGGGTGGAATGAGCAGTTCTTC
TRBJ1-1 15 NA TRBV11-3 TRBD1 CASSFDGTANTEAFF TGTGCCAGCAGCTTTGACGGGACAGCGAACACTGAAGCTTTCTTT
TRBJ2-7 14 once TRBV6-5 NA CASSYSRDHYEQYF TGTGCCAGCAGTTACTCTCGGGATCACTACGAGCAGTACTTC
TRBJ1-2 13 NA TRBV2 TRBD1 CASRGDRAAGYTF TGTGCCAGCAGGGGGGACAGGGCGGCAGGCTACACCTTC
TRBJ2-7 17 few TRBV6-2/TRBV6-3 TRBD1 CASSYKVGDRQGYEQYF TGTGCCAGCAGTTACAAGGTCGGGGACAGGCAAGGGTACGAGCAGTACTTC
TRBJ1-1 14 NA TRBV6-5 NA CASSYSSGETEAFF TGTGCCAGCAGTTACTCGTCAGGGGAAACTGAAGCTTTCTTT
TRBJ1-1 10 NA TRBV20-1 NA CSAARAEAFF TGCAGTGCTGCACGCGCTGAAGCTTTCTTT
TRBJ1-1 16 NA TRBV19 TRBD1 CASSAHGTAGNTEAFF TGTGCCAGTAGTGCCCACGGGACAGCTGGAAACACTGAAGCTTTCTTT
TRBJ1-3 16 NA TRBV5-5 TRBD1 CASSLMNRGDGNTIYF TGTGCCAGCAGCCTCATGAACAGGGGAGATGGAAACACCATATATTTT
TRBJ1-6 16 NA TRBV10-3 NA CAISEPKGGFNSPLHF TGTGCCATCAGTGAGCCGAAAGGAGGATTTAATTCACCCCTCCACTTT
TRBJ2-2 20 few TRBV6-2/TRBV6-3 NA CASSTQGRGRTSTFTGELFF TGTGCCAGCAGTACCCAAGGGAGGGGGCGAACCTCAACATTTACCGGGGAGCTGTTTTTT
TRBJ1-6 14 NA TRBV6-5 NA CASSSGTVLSPLHF TGTGCCAGCAGTTCCGGGACGGTTCTTTCACCCCTCCACTTT
TRBJ1-2 11 NA TRBV12-3/TRBV12-4 NA CASSLWDGYTF TGTGCCAGCAGTTTGTGGGATGGCTACACCTTC
TRBJ1-4 15 NA TRBV7-9 NA CASSPRDGEEEKLFF TGTGCCAGCAGCCCCCGGGACGGGGAGGAGGAAAAACTGTTTTTT
TRBJ2-7 16 NA TRBV5-1 TRBD2 CASRLTGGLESYEQYF TGCGCCAGCAGGTTAACGGGAGGGCTCGAGTCCTACGAGCAGTACTTC
TRBJ1-5 14 NA TRBV5-1 NA CASSLGGGNQPQHF TGCGCCAGCAGCTTGGGGGGTGGCAATCAGCCCCAGCATTTT
TRBJ2-1 15 NA TRBV28 TRBD2 CASSLGTSGDNEQFF TGTGCCAGCAGTCTCGGGACTAGCGGGGACAATGAGCAGTTCTTC
TRBJ1-5 14 NA TRBV30 NA CAWRGGPSNQPQHF TGTGCCTGGAGGGGGGGCCCGAGCAATCAGCCCCAGCATTTT
TRBJ1-6 17 NA TRBV3-1/TRBV3-2 TRBD1 CASSQVDRAGTLSPLHF TGTGCCAGCAGCCAAGTGGACAGGGCTGGGACTCTGTCACCCCTCCACTTT
TRBJ2-2 15 NA TRBV7-7 NA CASSLSLGGAGELFF TGTGCCAGCAGCTTAAGTTTAGGGGGAGCCGGGGAGCTGTTTTTT
TRBJ2-2 14 NA TRBV5-1 TRBD2 CASSLSGMTGELFF TGCGCCAGCAGCTTAAGCGGGATGACCGGGGAGCTGTTTTTT
TRBJ1-1 12 NA TRBV10-3 NA CAISQGNTEAFF TGTGCCATCAGTCAGGGGAACACTGAAGCTTTCTTT
TRBJ2-5 15 NA TRBV18 TRBD2 CASSPGLAGEETQYF TGTGCCAGCTCACCGGGACTAGCGGGAGAAGAGACCCAGTACTTC
TRBJ1-5 14 few TRBV6-6 NA CASSYSQEHQPQHF TGTGCCAGCAGTTACAGCCAGGAACATCAGCCCCAGCATTTT
TRBJ1-4 14 once TRBV25-1 NA CASRKGRSNEKLFF TGTGCCAGCAGGAAGGGAAGAAGTAATGAAAAACTGTTTTTT
TRBJ1-5 12 NA TRBV28 NA CATIYSNQPQHF TGTGCCACCATTTATAGCAATCAGCCCCAGCATTTT
TRBJ2-7 15 NA TRBV7-9 TRBD1 CASSPGQGSRYEQYF TGTGCCAGCAGCCCGGGACAGGGTTCGCGCTACGAGCAGTACTTC
TRBJ1-2 12 NA TRBV6-5 NA CASSTGRYGYTF TGTGCCAGCAGTACAGGGCGTTATGGCTACACCTTC